This is a list of T cell receptor beta chains from one sample in a study. Each CDR3 protein gets one entry after TCRdb re-called the RT-PCR reads with MiXCR. The sample has about 680,000 distinct CDR3 sequences, 11% to 15% seen once; the top ten hold about 3.9%. Sequences were obtained from memory CD4+ T cells from blood. The receptors come from a female donor in good health, serving as a healthy control. Each CDR3 is given with its conserved first and last residue. The D gene is left open where the match is weak. Clone size is stated in some rows and not others, as once, few, many or a class when expanded.

. TRBD2 TRBJ2-7 TRBV6-2/TRBV6-3 TGTGCCAGCAGAAGTTCCGGGACTACGGTTTACGAGCAGTACTTC CASRSSGTTVYEQYF
few . TRBJ2-7 TRBV27 TGTGCCAGCAGACTATCCGGTGGGAGCTCCTACGAGCAGTACTTC CASRLSGGSSYEQYF
few TRBD2 TRBJ2-3 TRBV20-1 TGCAGTGCCCTATCCCATAGCGGGGGGGACACAGATACGCAGTATTTT CSALSHSGGDTDTQYF
few TRBD2 TRBJ2-5 TRBV6-6 TGTGCCAGCAGTGACCTGGCGGGGGGGCAAGAGACCCAGTACTTC CASSDLAGGQETQYF
many . TRBJ2-7 TRBV10-3 TGTGCCATCAGGAACGGACTCAGGGAGGAGCAGTACTTC CAIRNGLREEQYF
few . TRBJ1-5 TRBV7-2 TGTGCCAGCAGCCCAATTAGCAATCAGCCCCAGCATTTT CASSPISNQPQHF
. . TRBJ2-5 TRBV3-1 TGTGCCAGCAGCCAAGGGGTGGCACAAGAAGAGACCCAGTACTTC CASSQGVAQEETQYF
many . TRBJ1-2 TRBV5-6 TGTGCCAGCAGCCCTTGGACAGCGAAGTACTATGGCTACACCTTC CASSPWTAKYYGYTF
. . TRBJ2-1 TRBV7-9 TGTGCCAGCAGCAACCACGGGAGCTCCTACAATGAGCAGTTCTTC CASSNHGSSYNEQFF
. . TRBJ2-7 TRBV7-2 TGTGCCAGCAGCTTTAGCCACCCCCCCTACGAGCAGTACTTC CASSFSHPPYEQYF
few . TRBJ2-7 TRBV12-3/TRBV12-4 TGTGCCAGCAGTTTAGACGCATCGGGGATCCGGGGCGAGCAGTACTTC CASSLDASGIRGEQYF
. TRBD2 TRBJ2-7 TRBV7-9 TGTGCCAGCAGCTTCTCTAGCGGGAGTGTTAGTGAGCAGTACTTC CASSFSSGSVSEQYF
. TRBD1 TRBJ1-5 TRBV6-6 TGTGCCAGCAGTGGGACAGTTACTCCGTGGAGCAATCAGCCCCAGCATTTT CASSGTVTPWSNQPQHF
few TRBD2 TRBJ2-3 TRBV10-3 TGTGCCATCAGTGAGTCGCGGGAGAGGACAGATACGCAGTATTTT CAISESRERTDTQYF
many . TRBJ1-5 TRBV10-3 TGTGCCATCAGTCCTCCCGGCCAGGAGCCCCAGCATTTT CAISPPGQEPQHF
many . TRBJ2-4 TRBV5-5 TGTGCCAGCAGCGTTCGTTTGGCGGCGTTGGGCGACATTCAGTACTTC CASSVRLAALGDIQYF
few . TRBJ1-5 TRBV7-2 TGTGCCAGCAGCTTATTCTGGGATAGCAATCAGCCCCAGCATTTT CASSLFWDSNQPQHF
few . TRBJ1-1 TRBV6-2/TRBV6-3 TGTGCCAGCAGTACTTTCGGAGTTGAAGCTTTCTTT CASSTFGVEAFF
. . TRBJ2-3 TRBV27 TGTGCCAGCAGTTTATCCCCCGCCCAGACAGATACGCAGTATTTT CASSLSPAQTDTQYF
few . TRBJ1-1 TRBV12-3/TRBV12-4 TGTGCCAGCAGCCCGGCGGATACAGCCTACAACACTGAAGCTTTCTTT CASSPADTAYNTEAFF
many TRBD1 TRBJ2-7 TRBV10-3 TGTGCCATCGGCACTCAGGGGGCTACCCTCGAGCAGTACTTC CAIGTQGATLEQYF
. . TRBJ2-1 TRBV10-3 TGTGCCACCCCAGAGTGGCCACCAGACTTGGTGGTGAACTTCCGTGAGCAGTTCTTC CATPEWPPDLVVNFREQFF
few . TRBJ1-6 TRBV12-3/TRBV12-4 TGTGCCAGCATGGGTGGACAGCATTTTGATTCACCCCTCCACTTT CASMGGQHFDSPLHF
many . TRBJ2-1 TRBV5-1 TGCGCCAGCAGTCACAAGGGCGGCGGGAATAGCTACAATGAGCAGTTCTTC CASSHKGGGNSYNEQFF
. TRBD1 TRBJ2-1 TRBV20-1 TGCAGTGCTAGGGAGACAGGGGGTAGTTGGAATGAGCAGTTCTTC CSARETGGSWNEQFF
few . TRBJ1-5 TRBV2 TGTGCCAGCAGTGAAAGCGACGGACTCAATCAGCCCCAGCATTTT CASSESDGLNQPQHF
few TRBD2 TRBJ2-7 TRBV7-2 TGTGCCAGCAGCTTAAGGCGTAGCGGGGCCGCCTACGAGCAGTACTTC CASSLRRSGAAYEQYF
few . TRBJ2-5 TRBV20-1 TGCAGTGCCGAGGGCCAGGAAGAGACCCAGTACTTC CSAEGQEETQYF
many . TRBJ1-1 TRBV5-1 TGCGCCAGCAGCTTGAATCAGAACACTGAAGCTTTCTTT CASSLNQNTEAFF
. . TRBJ1-1 TRBV12-3/TRBV12-4 TGTGCCAGCAGTTCATTAAGGAACACTGAAGCTTTCTTT CASSSLRNTEAFF
many . TRBJ1-2 TRBV27 TGTGCCAGCAGTTTATCACCCTCATCGGAGGTTTACACCTTC CASSLSPSSEVYTF
few TRBD2 TRBJ2-2 TRBV7-2 TGTGCCAGCAGCGTCCATAGCGGGACGAACACCGGGGAGCTGTTTTTT CASSVHSGTNTGELFF
. TRBD2 TRBJ2-3 TRBV25-1 TGTGCCGTCACTAGCGGCACAGATACGCAGTATTTT CAVTSGTDTQYF
many . TRBJ1-2 TRBV5-1 TGCGCCAGCAACCCACAGGGAGAGGCCAACTATGGCTACACCTTC CASNPQGEANYGYTF
. . TRBJ2-7 TRBV28 TGTGCCAGCATTGAAGGGGGATCATTCTACGAGCAGTACTTC CASIEGGSFYEQYF
few . TRBJ2-3 TRBV4-3 TGCGCCAGCGGAGTGGGAGCCTCTAGCACAGATACGCAGTATTTT CASGVGASSTDTQYF
. . TRBJ2-5 TRBV24-1 TGTGCCACCAGTGACGTAGGGCCGGAGACCCAGTACTTC CATSDVGPETQYF
many . TRBJ1-1 TRBV6-5 TGTGCCAGCAGTTCCACGTCCCTGAACCGAGACCAGGCCACTGAAGCTTTCTTT CASSSTSLNRDQATEAFF
few TRBD1 TRBJ2-1 TRBV20-1 TGCAGTGCTAGTTTCCGCCGGACAGGGGGCTGGAATGAGCAGTTCTTC CSASFRRTGGWNEQFF